Following are 27 T cell receptor beta chains from one sample sequenced in a study of blood T cell repertoires in COVID-19. TCRdb's table, derived via immunoSEQ multiplex PCR, lists solely in-frame clones and lacks some. The sample carries 200,000 or so clones, about 83% recorded once. Material for sequencing was PBMCs or T cells enriched from blood (not recorded which). The receptors shown here come from a woman in her 50s who had been exposed to COVID-19.

The chain recombines TRBV18 with TRBJ1-1; 8 bases are shared with TRBD1. Germline values: CDR1 KGHSH, CDR2 LQKENI. The junction had 4 bases not matched to a gene; V was cut back by 3 bases and J by 4 bases. The CDR3 has 14 amino acids. The CDR3 region has the DNA TGTGCCAGCTCACCGACAGGGGTGGCCACTGAAGCTTTCTTT. Translation: CASSPTGVATEAFF. The full variable domain, rest sourced from reference TRBV18 and TRBJ1-1, is NAGVMQNPRHLVRRRGQEARLRCSPMKGHSHVYWYRQLPEEGLKFMVYLQKENIIDESGMPKERFSAEFPKEGPSILRIQQVVRGDSAAYFCASSPTGVATEAFFGQGTRLTVV.

The chain is built from TRBV19 and TRBJ1-2; possibly TRBD1 for D (5 bases). The germline V and J ends were trimmed by 8 bases and 6 bases, with 7 bases remaining between them. The germline V gene has CDR1 LNHDA and CDR2 SQIVND (reference sequence). This CDR3 is built from 10 residues. The CDR3 reads CASWTNGYTF. CDR3 bases: TGTGCCAGTTGGACAAATGGCTACACCTTC.

This clone was detected once. This chain connects TRBV28 to TRBJ1-1; 9 nucleotides match TRBD1. CDR3 size: 13 residues. Losses at the gene ends were 7 bases for V and 6 bases for J; bases not matched to a gene: 6. The germline CDR1 and CDR2 sequences are MDHEN and SYDVKM. This chain's CDR3 is CASILTGGPEAFF. The CDR3 DNA reads TGTGCCAGCATCCTCACAGGGGGCCCTGAAGCTTTCTTT.

The chain combines TRBV5-1 with TRBJ1-1; no clear D. The CDR3 spans 14 residues. With 3 bases removed from V and 5 bases from J, the gap between germline ends came to 14 bases. CDR1 SGHRS and CDR2 YFSETQ come from the germline V gene. The DNA for the CDR3 is TGCGCCAGCAGCTCCTGGGGAGGAGGAACTGAAGCTTTCTTT. Its translation: CASSSWGGGTEAFF.

V gene TRBV7-9 combines with J gene TRBJ2-2, with 8 bases matching TRBD1. Losses at the gene ends were 4 bases for V and 6 bases for J; bases not matched to a gene: 4. CDR1 and CDR2 (germline): SEHNR, FQNEAQ (reference sequence). CDR3 length equals 14 residues. The CDR3: CASSSTGVPGELFF. The CDR3 bases are TGTGCCAGCAGCTCGACAGGGGTACCCGGGGAGCTGTTTTTT.

The gene calls are TRBV4-1 and TRBJ2-7; TRBD2 might be the D (6 bases). V was pared by 3 bases and J by 4 bases, with 10 bases between. Germline CDR1 MGHRA, CDR2 YSYEKL. The CDR3 has 13 amino acids. The CDR3 DNA sequence: TGCGCCAGCAGCCACCAAGGAGGGTACGAGCAGTACTTC. Protein product: CASSHQGGYEQYF.

CDR3 sequence: CASSISRRGSYSPLHF. Written as DNA, the CDR3 is TGTGCCAGTAGTATTTCGCGCAGGGGGAGTTATTCACCCCTCCACTTT. The chain carries TRBV19 and TRBJ1-6; 7 bases are a match to TRBD1. The ends lost 3 bases at V and 8 bases at J; junction bases unmatched: 10. Germline CDR1 reads LNHDA; CDR2 reads SQIVND (reference sequence). The CDR3 runs 16 residues.

This clone was found once. The V and J genes are TRBV12-3 or TRBV12-4 and TRBJ1-5, with D possibly matching TRBD1 (6 bases). V was cut by 7 bases and J by 4 bases, with 8 bases left in between. The CDR3 extends over 12 amino acids. The CDR3 spells CASTTGNQPQHF. For the CDR3, the DNA is TGTGCCAGCACGACAGGTAATCAGCCCCAGCATTTT.

This clone appeared a few times. The chain recombines TRBV30 with TRBJ2-3; TRBD1 agrees at 11 bases. Germline V gene data show CDR1 as GTSNPN and CDR2 as SVGIG (reference sequence). CDR3 length equals 15 residues. With 3 bases clipped from V and 3 bases from J, the junction kept 5 bases outside the gene matches. The CDR3 region is CAWSRGTGGTDTQYF. The CDR3 DNA follows: TGTGCCTGGAGCAGGGGGACAGGGGGGACAGATACGCAGTATTTT.

This chain joins TRBV10-3 and TRBJ1-2; TRBD1 agrees at 10 bases. Germline CDR1 ENHRY, CDR2 SYGVKD. CDR3 length equals 12 residues. V lost 4 bases to trimming and J lost 7 bases; unmatched junction nucleotides: 0. As DNA, the CDR3 is TGTGCCATCAGTGGGGACAGGGGTGGCTACACCTTC. This translates into CAISGDRGGYTF.

The rearrangement uses TRBV6-2 or TRBV6-3 and TRBJ1-5; D unresolved. The germline V gene has CDR1 MNHEY and CDR2 SVGEGT. Between the trimmed V and J ends, which lost 6 bases and 0 bases, there was a span of 12 bases. This CDR3 is 15 amino acids long. CDR3 sequence: CASSPSGYSNQPQHF. Here the CDR3 DNA reads TGTGCCAGCAGCCCCTCGGGATATAGCAATCAGCCCCAGCATTTT.

V usage is TRBV9 and J usage is TRBJ1-3, with no clear D. Trimming took off 3 bases at V and 0 bases at J, with 10 bases between the two ends. The CDR3 contains 15 residues. Per the germline V gene, CDR1 is SGDLS and CDR2 is YYNGEE. CDR3 amino acids: CASSGGDTSGNTIYF. CDR3 nucleotide sequence: TGTGCCAGCAGCGGGGGAGATACCTCTGGAAACACCATATATTTT.

The V gene is TRBV3-1 (or the pseudogene TRBV3-2), the J gene TRBJ2-5, with D uncertain. Germline CDR1 is LGHDT and CDR2 is YNNKEL (reference sequence). V was pared by 7 bases and J by 4 bases, with 13 bases between. This CDR3 region has 13 residues. For the CDR3, the DNA is TGTGCCAGCACCTTCAGGTCAGCAGAGACCCAGTACTTC. Residues: CASTFRSAETQYF.

V and J are TRBV12-3 or TRBV12-4 and TRBJ1-1, with 9 nucleotides matching TRBD1. V lost 6 bases, J lost 8 bases, and 7 bases stayed unmatched. This CDR3 region has 13 residues. The CDR3 DNA sequence: TGTGCCAGCAGGACCACAGGGGGCGCGGAAGCTTTCTTT. This gives the protein CASRTTGGAEAFF.

The CDR3 region has the DNA TGCGCCAGCAGCTCGGCGAGGGGGCGAGGGTTCACCGGGGAGCTGTTTTTT. It yields the protein CASSSARGRGFTGELFF. V is TRBV5-1 and J is TRBJ2-2, with 7 bases matching TRBD1. Losses at the gene ends were 3 bases for V and 4 bases for J; bases not matched to a gene: 12. Germline CDR1 is SGHRS and CDR2 is YFSETQ. The CDR3 sequence is 17 residues long.

J is TRBJ1-3 and V is TRBV10-3; 9 bases agree with TRBD1. Looked up from germline, CDR1 is ENHRY and CDR2 is SYGVKD. V lost 11 bases, J lost 0 bases, and 5 bases stayed unmatched. This CDR3 is built from 14 residues. The CDR3 spells CAVGTGHSGNTIYF. CDR3 bases: TGTGCCGTCGGGACAGGGCACTCTGGAAACACCATATATTTT.

The chain recombines TRBV6-5 with TRBJ2-7, with D possibly being TRBD1 (5 bases). The V and J ends lost 4 bases and 5 bases respectively, with 18 bases between them. Germline CDR1 and CDR2: MNHEY and SVGAGI. The CDR3 covers 15 residues. The CDR3 loop reads CASSSPWGSRNEQYF. The CDR3 nucleotides are TGTGCCAGCAGTTCCCCCTGGGGCTCCAGGAACGAGCAGTACTTC.

The CDR3 nucleotides read TGTGCCAGCAGGGGACAGGGTAATAGAGAGACCCAGTACTTC. Amino acid sequence: CASRGQGNRETQYF. The chain uses TRBV28 and TRBJ2-5, with TRBD1 matching 9 bases. Trimming cost V 6 bases and J 4 bases; bases outside gene matches: 6. CDR3 size: 14 residues. The germline V gene encodes CDR1 MDHEN and CDR2 SYDVKM.

CDR3: CASSVEPGGYNEQFF. Here the CDR3 DNA reads TGTGCCAGCAGCGTAGAACCTGGGGGGTACAATGAGCAGTTCTTC. This chain links TRBV9 with TRBJ2-1; D may be TRBD2 (6 bases). Looked up from germline, CDR1 is SGDLS and CDR2 is YYNGEE. Trimming shortened V by 0 bases and J by 4 bases, and 11 bases separated the two germline ends. The CDR3 is 15 residues long.

The J gene is TRBJ1-2, the V gene TRBV9; D is unresolved. The germline V and J ends were trimmed by 7 bases and 6 bases, with 19 bases remaining between them. Germline lookup yields CDR1 SGDLS and CDR2 YYNGEE. There are 14 residues in the CDR3. The CDR3 loop reads CASARRGGGDGYTF. In nucleotides, the CDR3 is TGTGCCAGCGCGAGACGGGGTGGAGGTGATGGCTACACCTTC. Full variable domain (outside the CDR3, taken from reference TRBV9 and TRBJ1-2): DSGVTQTPKHLITATGQRVTLRCSPRSGDLSVYWYQQSLDQGLQFLIQYYNGEERAKGNILERFSAQQFPDLHSELNLSSLELGDSALYFCASARRGGGDGYTFGSGTRLTVV.

The CDR3 is CASSETAPSSGNTIYF. CDR3 bases: TGTGCCAGCTCAGAGACAGCCCCAAGCTCTGGAAACACCATATATTTT. The rearrangement joins TRBV18 to TRBJ1-3; possible D gene TRBD1, 5 bases. This CDR3 region has 16 residues. Trimming took off 5 bases at V and 0 bases at J, with 14 bases between the two ends. Germline CDR1 reads KGHSH; CDR2 reads LQKENI.

In DNA form, the CDR3 reads TGTGCCAGCAGTGAACCGACAGGCGGCCAAGAGACCCAGTACTTC. Encoded protein: CASSEPTGGQETQYF. This chain uses TRBV25-1 with TRBJ2-5; a weak D match, TRBD1 (6 bases). The germline CDR1 and CDR2 sequences are MGHDK and SYGVNS. This CDR3 region has 15 residues. Between the trimmed V and J ends, which lost 2 bases and 1 base, there was a span of 11 bases.

This clone has more than one count but fewer than ten. The rearrangement joins TRBV18 to TRBJ1-1; 8 nucleotides line up with TRBD1. After removal of 0 bases from V and 6 bases from J, the junction contained 3 bases not matched to a gene. Germline CDR1 KGHSH, CDR2 LQKENI. The CDR3 runs 14 residues. The CDR3 DNA is TGTGCCAGCTCACCACCGTCACAGGGGGCTGAAGCTTTCTTT. Translated, it gives CASSPPSQGAEAFF.

This clone occurred a few times. This chain uses TRBV5-1 with TRBJ1-1, with 8 bases lining up with TRBD1. Unmatched junction bases numbered 9, after V lost 4 bases and J lost 7 bases. This CDR3 is built from 14 residues. Germline-derived CDR1 and CDR2 are SGHRS and YFSETQ. Written as DNA, the CDR3 is TGCGCCAGCAGCGGTGCAGGGGGCGCGGGTGAAGCTTTCTTT. Translated: CASSGAGGAGEAFF.

Points on this clone: A junction end diverges from the germline sequence, so it may reflect a read error. The genes are TRBV18 and TRBJ1-2; no clear D. The CDR3 has 14 amino acids. Germline CDR1 KGHSH, CDR2 LQKENI. CDR3: CASSPLTDNYDYTF. CDR3 DNA sequence: TGTGCCAGCTCACCTCTCACAGACAATTATGACTACACCTTC.

The genes are TRBV5-5 and TRBJ2-7, with D uncertain. Trimming took 4 bases from V and 2 from J, leaving 10 bases between them. The CDR3 is 13 amino acids. The germline V gene encodes CDR1 SGHKS and CDR2 YYEKEE (reference sequence). The CDR3 nucleotides read TGTGCCAGCAGCCCCCCCCTAGCCTACGAGCAGTACTTC. It encodes CASSPPLAYEQYF. Full variable domain (rest looked up from reference TRBV5-5 and TRBJ2-7): DAGVTQSPTHLIKTRGQQVTLRCSPISGHKSVSWYQQVLGQGPQFIFQYYEKEERGRGNFPDRFSARQFPNYSSELNVNALLLGDSALYLCASSPPLAYEQYFGPGTRLTVT.

This clone was seen only a few times. The chain recombines TRBV5-1 with TRBJ1-1; D unresolved. The CDR3 runs 13 residues. Germline assignment: CDR1 SGHRS and CDR2 YFSETQ. V gave up 0 bases and J gave up 4 bases, with 7 bases separating them. The CDR3 nucleotides read TGCGCCAGCAGCTTGGATACAGCCACTGAAGCTTTCTTT. The encoded protein is CASSLDTATEAFF.